This T cell receptor beta chain appears in the sequencing data of a study of PD-1 blockade in mismatch repair-deficient tumors. Study in general: Enrolled about 2012-2016, patients had progressing, pretreated mismatch repair-deficient cancers of 11 to 13 types.

Mismatch repair deficiency was confirmed in all patients, by PCR or immunohistochemistry. Using immunoSEQ multiplex PCR, the repertoire was profiled, and TCRdb retains in-frame clones only, with some absent. This sample yields 55,000 to 85,000 clones, of which more than 75% are seen a single time; 4.5% to 6.5% belongs to the top ten. This sample comprised peripheral blood, obtained 2 weeks after starting pembrolizumab. The clonotype was recovered from an adult with mismatch repair-deficient cancer.

The CDR3 here is CASSPSERGGEAFF. CDR3 DNA: TGTGCCAGCTCACCATCGGAGCGGGGGGGTGAAGCTTTCTTT. The chain has TRBV18 and TRBJ1-1; tentatively, D is TRBD1 (5 bases). V dropped 2 bases and J dropped 7 bases, with 14 bases sitting between them. Germline V gene lookup returns CDR1 KGHSH and CDR2 LQKENI. This CDR3 contains 14 residues. Filled out from reference TRBV18 and TRBJ1-1, the complete variable domain reads NAGVMQNPRHLVRRRGQEARLRCSPMKGHSHVYWYRQLPEEGLKFMVYLQKENIIDESGMPKERFSAEFPKEGPSILRIQQVVRGDSAAYFCASSPSERGGEAFFGQGTRLTVV.